The 23 T cell receptor beta chains given below trace back to one sample, sequenced in a study of CD8+ T cells in alopecia areata. Once RNA had been extracted, it was reverse transcribed into cDNA to act as the sequencing template. Method: immunoSEQ multiplex PCR; TCRdb's copy keeps in-frame clones and lacks some. The sample has 190,000 or so clones; 45% to 75% are singletons. The sample's treatment: oral pan-JAK inhibitor, 5-10 mg twice daily. The input for sequencing was CD4+ T cells sorted from blood, taken at week 4, from a patient treated with tofacitinib. These receptors were obtained from a human donor with alopecia areata.

In its sample, this clone was seen once. The chain couples TRBV9 to TRBJ2-5; 7 positions match TRBD2. The J segment lost 5 bases and the V segment lost 0 bases, leaving 4 bases of the junction unmatched. The CDR3 is 14 residues long. The germline gives CDR1 SGDLS, CDR2 YYNGEE. The CDR3 nucleotides are TGTGCCAGCAGCGTAGAAGCGGGGTCGGAGACCCAGTACTTC. Translated: CASSVEAGSETQYF. Looking up the rest from reference TRBV9 and TRBJ2-5 gives the full variable domain: DSGVTQTPKHLITATGQRVTLRCSPRSGDLSVYWYQQSLDQGLQFLIQYYNGEERAKGNILERFSAQQFPDLHSELNLSSLELGDSALYFCASSVEAGSETQYFGPGTRLLVL.

V is TRBV27 and J is TRBJ2-7; D may be TRBD2 (5 bases). The CDR3 has 15 amino acids. Germline lookup yields CDR1 MNHEY and CDR2 SMNVEV (reference sequence). V gave up 4 bases and J gave up 2 bases, with 15 bases separating them. The CDR3: CASSSGGGSAYEQYF. DNA of the CDR3: TGTGCCAGCAGTTCTGGAGGTGGCAGTGCCTACGAGCAGTACTTC.

This clone was detected only a few times. The chain recombines TRBV29-1 with TRBJ2-7, with D possibly matching TRBD2 (5 bases). V lost 2 bases and J 9 bases, leaving 11 bases between the germline ends. The CDR3 is 11 residues long. Per the germline V gene, CDR1 is SQVTM and CDR2 is ANQGSEA. CDR3 residues: CSVEQRTGQYF. The CDR3 nucleotides are TGCAGCGTTGAACAGAGGACTGGGCAGTACTTC.

V gene TRBV18 combines with J gene TRBJ2-6; D possibly matches TRBD1 or TRBD2 (5 bases each). The CDR3 length is 14 residues. V gave up 11 bases and J gave up 0 bases, with 11 bases separating them. Germline V lookup: CDR1 KGHSH, CDR2 LQKENI. CDR3 residues: CASVGVSGANVLTF. CDR3 sequence (DNA): TGTGCCTCCGTGGGGGTCTCTGGGGCCAACGTCCTGACTTTC.

This chain uses TRBV9 with TRBJ2-5, with a weak D call TRBD2 (6 bases). Germline V gene data show CDR1 as SGDLS and CDR2 as YYNGEE. Trimming stripped 0 bases from V and 2 bases from J, with 14 bases between. The CDR3 extends over 16 amino acids. Here the CDR3 reads CASSVGLAAAQETQYF. CDR3 DNA sequence: TGTGCCAGCAGCGTAGGGTTAGCGGCAGCTCAAGAGACCCAGTACTTC.

The chain employs TRBV29-1 and TRBJ1-1; D uncertain. This CDR3 region has 12 residues. Trimming left V 3 bases short and J 3 bases short, with 8 bases between. Germline V gene sequence: CDR1 SQVTM, CDR2 ANQGSEA. DNA of the CDR3: TGCAGCGTTGAGCACCCGGACACTGAAGCTTTCTTT. This codes for CSVEHPDTEAFF.

This chain uses TRBV4-1 with TRBJ1-1; D is unclear. Trimming cost V 4 bases and J 0 bases, with 12 bases left between them. Germline V lookup: CDR1 MGHRA, CDR2 YSYEKL. The CDR3 is 15 amino acids. CDR3 amino acids: CASSPPRTVNTEAFF. The CDR3 DNA reads TGCGCCAGCAGCCCCCCCCGGACGGTGAACACTGAAGCTTTCTTT.

The chain has TRBV29-1 and TRBJ2-7; TRBD2 matches 10 bases. This CDR3 has 15 residues. Germline-derived CDR1 and CDR2 are SQVTM and ANQGSEA. V shed 0 bases and J 6 bases; nucleotides not matched to a gene: 8. The CDR3 bases are TGCAGCGTTGAAGATCTTCGGACTAGCGGCATCGAGCAGTACTTC. Translation: CSVEDLRTSGIEQYF.

The V and J genes are TRBV4-2 and TRBJ2-2; D is undetermined. The CDR3 has 14 amino acids. Germline CDR1 reads LGHNA; CDR2 reads YNFKEQ. V shed 0 bases and J shed 7 bases, with 9 bases lying between them. In DNA form, the CDR3 reads TGTGCCAGCAGCCAAGATCCGAGTTTCGGGGAGCTGTTTTTT. It encodes CASSQDPSFGELFF.

CDR3 coding DNA: TGTGCCTGGAGTCGACAGGATAATCAGCCCCAGCATTTT. It codes for CAWSRQDNQPQHF. This chain uses TRBV30 with TRBJ1-5, with D perhaps TRBD1 (6 bases). The V end lost 2 bases, the J end lost 4 bases, and 9 bases lay between the germline ends. The CDR3 has 13 amino acids. Looked up from germline, CDR1 is GTSNPN and CDR2 is SVGIG (reference sequence).

The rearrangement links TRBV7-9 to TRBJ2-5; D is tentatively TRBD1 or TRBD2 (6 bases each). The CDR3 covers 14 residues. The V end was cut by 6 bases, the J end by 6 bases, with 17 bases between. Germline V gene lookup returns CDR1 SEHNR and CDR2 FQNEAQ (reference sequence). The CDR3 is CASRETGGGQTQYF. The CDR3 nucleotides read TGTGCCAGCAGAGAAACAGGAGGGGGACAGACCCAGTACTTC. Full variable domain (remainder filled in from reference TRBV7-9 and TRBJ2-5): DTGVSQNPRHKITKRGQNVTFRCDPISEHNRLYWYRQTLGQGPEFLTYFQNEAQLEKSRLLSDRFSAERPKGSFSTLEIQRTEQGDSAMYLCASRETGGGQTQYFGPGTRLLVL.

The chain combines TRBV30 with TRBJ1-2; 9 nucleotides agree with TRBD1. Trimming took 2 bases from V and 4 from J; bases not matched to a gene: 5. The V gene's germline CDR1 is GTSNPN and CDR2 SVGIG (reference sequence). CDR3 size: 14 residues. In DNA form, the CDR3 reads TGTGCCTGGAGTCTGGACAGGGGCCTCTATGGCTACACCTTC. Translated, it gives CAWSLDRGLYGYTF. Full variable domain (remainder filled in from reference TRBV30 and TRBJ1-2): SQTIHQWPATLVQPVGSPLSLECTVEGTSNPNLYWYRQAAGRGLQLLFYSVGIGQISSEVPQNLSASRPQDRQFILSSKKLLLSDSGFYLCAWSLDRGLYGYTFGSGTRLTVV.

The chain couples TRBV30 to TRBJ2-3, with D possibly matching TRBD2 (6 bases). Germline V CDR1 and CDR2: GTSNPN, SVGIG (reference sequence). The CDR3 runs 14 residues. V was cut by 8 bases and J by 4 bases, with 19 bases left in between. The CDR3: CAVSGFSRADTQYF. CDR3 nucleotides: TGTGCCGTCAGCGGGTTTTCGAGGGCAGATACGCAGTATTTT.

The genes are TRBV4-1 and TRBJ2-5, with D uncertain. There are 19 residues in the CDR3. Germline V gene data show CDR1 as MGHRA and CDR2 as YSYEKL. V was clipped by 4 bases and J by 5 bases, with 29 bases between them. The CDR3 DNA sequence: TGCGCCAGCAGCCGGGCTGCACCCCGGGCTAGTTTCATCCTGGAGACCCAGTACTTC. Amino acid sequence: CASSRAAPRASFILETQYF.

The J gene is TRBJ2-3, the V gene TRBV6-6; D remains ambiguous. The CDR3 length is 12 residues. Germline V gene lookup returns CDR1 MNHNY and CDR2 SVGAGI (reference sequence). V dropped 2 bases and J dropped 9 bases, with 9 bases sitting between them. The CDR3, as DNA: TGTGCCAGCAGTTACAGGGAAGGAACGCAGTATTTT. Protein product: CASSYREGTQYF.

This clone has more than one count but fewer than ten. The chain combines TRBV29-1 with TRBJ1-2; 8 bases agree with TRBD1. CDR1 is SQVTM, CDR2 ANQGSEA, per germline. V lost 4 bases to trimming and J lost 4 bases; unmatched junction nucleotides: 5. CDR3 length: 13 residues. CDR3 nucleotide sequence: TGCAGCGTTGTTGGGGACAGGATCTATGGCTACACCTTC. As protein: CSVVGDRIYGYTF.

The chain has TRBV29-1 and TRBJ2-5; 11 bases line up with TRBD1. Germline V gene sequence: CDR1 SQVTM, CDR2 ANQGSEA. The CDR3 is 14 residues long. The trim removed 6 bases at V and 1 base at J, leaving 4 bases unmatched. CDR3 DNA sequence: TGCAGCGTAGGGACAGGGGGTAGCCAAGAGACCCAGTACTTC. Translating it yields CSVGTGGSQETQYF. Full variable domain (rest looked up from reference TRBV29-1 and TRBJ2-5): SAVISQKPSRDICQRGTSLTIQCQVDSQVTMMFWYRQQPGQSLTLIATANQGSEATYESGFVIDKFPISRPNLTFSTLTVSNMSPEDSSIYLCSVGTGGSQETQYFGPGTRLLVL.

This clone was seen a handful of times. J is TRBJ2-7 and V is TRBV5-1; no definite D call. The CDR3 totals 14 residues. The V end lost 2 bases, the J end lost 1 base, and 10 bases lay between the germline ends. Looked up from germline, CDR1 is SGHRS and CDR2 is YFSETQ. CDR3 amino acids: CASSFVGVSYEQYF. The CDR3 coding sequence is TGCGCCAGCAGCTTCGTTGGGGTTTCCTACGAGCAGTACTTC.

The chain links TRBV5-1 to TRBJ1-6; unclear D gene. This CDR3 contains 17 residues. Germline CDR1 reads SGHRS; CDR2 reads YFSETQ. Trimming took off 0 bases at V and 5 bases at J, with 15 bases between the two ends. CDR3 DNA: TGCGCCAGCAGCTTGGATGATGGGCCCGGGAATAATTCACCCCTCCACTTT. Translating it yields CASSLDDGPGNNSPLHF. The whole variable domain, remainder taken from reference TRBV5-1 and TRBJ1-6, is KAGVTQTPRYLIKTRGQQVTLSCSPISGHRSVSWYQQTPGQGLQFLFEYFSETQRNKGNFPGRFSGRQFSNSRSEMNVSTLELGDSALYLCASSLDDGPGNNSPLHFGNGTRLTVT.

The chain joins TRBV9 to TRBJ2-4, with TRBD2 identical over 13 bases. CDR1 and CDR2 (germline): SGDLS, YYNGEE. With 4 bases clipped from V and 0 bases from J, the junction kept 10 bases outside the gene matches. This CDR3 is 19 amino acids long. The CDR3 nucleotides read TGTGCCAGCAGCCCACGACTAGCGGGGGGCGAGCTAGCCAAAAACATTCAGTACTTC. Translation gives CASSPRLAGGELAKNIQYF.

This chain connects TRBV4-3 to TRBJ2-5, with 10 bases fitting TRBD2. Trimming removed 2 bases from V and 5 bases from J; junction bases left unmatched: 2. This CDR3 region has 14 residues. Germline V gene sequence: CDR1 LGHNA, CDR2 YSLEER. In DNA form, the CDR3 reads TGCGCCAGCAGCCAACTAGCGGGGGCCGAGACCCAGTACTTC. This gives the protein CASSQLAGAETQYF.

The chain uses TRBV23-1 and TRBJ1-5; D is unresolved. TRBV23-1 is an open reading frame whose function is uncertain. The CDR3 spans 16 residues. V was trimmed by 2 bases and J by 0 bases, leaving 11 bases between them. CDR3 in amino acids: CASSQRRRSSNQPQHF. DNA for the CDR3: TGCGCCAGCAGTCAAAGAAGGAGGAGTAGCAATCAGCCCCAGCATTTT.

The chain is built from TRBV7-9 and TRBJ1-2; D remains unclear. Germline V CDR1 and CDR2: SEHNR, FQNEAQ (reference sequence). V gave up 4 bases and J gave up 8 bases, with 11 bases separating them. The CDR3 extends over 12 amino acids. CDR3 bases: TGTGCCAGCAGCTCGGGAGTAAGGGGCTACACCTTC. It translates to CASSSGVRGYTF.